Listed here are 3 T cell receptor beta chains from one sample, sequenced in a study of radiotherapy plus CTLA-4 blockade in lung cancer. Sequencing used immunoSEQ multiplex PCR; TCRdb keeps in-frame clones, though not all of them. The sample has tens of thousands of clones, roughly four fifths seen once; the top ten hold 7.7%. This sample comprised peripheral blood, obtained from a patient treated with radiotherapy plus ipilimumab. These receptors were collected from a human donor with non-small cell lung cancer who had stable disease on radiotherapy plus ipilimumab.

The chain joins TRBV30 to TRBJ2-7; D is unclear. Germline CDR1 GTSNPN, CDR2 SVGIG (reference sequence). The CDR3 contains 11 residues. Trimming took off 0 bases at V and 4 bases at J, with 4 bases between the two ends. The CDR3 loop reads CAWSVEYEQYF. CDR3 coding DNA: TGTGCCTGGAGTGTTGAGTACGAGCAGTACTTC.

This clone was counted only a few times. The chain couples TRBV5-1 to TRBJ1-4; TRBD1 might be the D (6 bases). The CDR3 is 14 residues long. Germline CDR1 is SGHRS and CDR2 is YFSETQ. Trimming removed 7 bases from V and 3 bases from J, with 13 bases in between. CDR3 residues: CASCRGLANEKLFF. In DNA form, the CDR3 reads TGCGCCAGCTGCAGGGGTTTGGCTAATGAAAAACTGTTTTTT.

This clone was seen a few times. J is TRBJ1-5 and V is TRBV27; D is perhaps TRBD1 (6 bases). The CDR3 is 10 amino acids. Germline CDR1 is MNHEY and CDR2 is SMNVEV (reference sequence). The V end lost 11 bases, the J end lost 7 bases, and 9 bases lay between the germline ends. In nucleotides, the CDR3 is TGTGCCGCGGGGGCGCAGCCCCAGCATTTT. Encoded protein: CAAGAQPQHF.